This TCR beta chain came from a study of Graves' ophthalmopathy and Graves' hyperthyroidism (dated by TCRdb to the late 2010s). Concerning the study at large: Peripheral blood was collected at initial diagnosis, prior to any treatment. To tell Graves' ophthalmopathy apart from Graves' hyperthyroidism, and to predict which patients would progress to ophthalmopathy, the study relied on TCR beta repertoire signatures. In total, 135 blood samples were TCR-sequenced: around 42 ophthalmopathy, some 75 hyperthyroidism and some 17 hyperthyroidism-to-ophthalmopathy patients. To explore V-J signatures that distinguish ophthalmopathy from hyperthyroidism, a discovery set of 100 patients was enrolled, made up of around 44 with ophthalmopathy and roughly 57 with stable hyperthyroidism. For independent validation, a separate cohort was made up of around 18 hyperthyroidism patients plus 17 patients who later progressed from hyperthyroidism to ophthalmopathy. T-cell repertoires of thyroid tissue and blood were compared in 5 or 6 hyperthyroidism patients. Following sampling, methimazole starting at 30 mg daily was administered to hyperthyroidism patients, and high-dose intravenous methylprednisolone was administered to ophthalmopathy patients. The roughly 100 discovery patients were randomly split 7:3 into training and test sets. What the study reported, not specific to this receptor: Most of the expanded thyroid clonotypes with a frequency above 0.001 were also detected in blood, and it was suggested that the thyroid immune response may be reflected by blood repertoires. The 13-signature model separated ophthalmopathy from stable hyperthyroidism with approximately 90% sensitivity and about 81% specificity in cross-validation, and 80%/75% in the test set. In validation, the model predicted ophthalmopathy progression with 55% to 71% sensitivity and 72.22% specificity; 12 predicted patients were CT-confirmed with GO in a median of approximately 6.5 months. No statistical method was used to predetermine the sample size, and group allocation was not hidden from the investigators.

The ophthalmopathy patients had moderately to severely active disease, with a Clinical Activity Score of 3 or higher, a NOSPECS grade of 4 or higher, and a disease duration of less than 3 months. Patients were excluded if they had other autoimmune diseases, uncontrolled infections, pregnancy or lactation. Diagnosis was based on clinical symptoms, serum thyroxine, TRAb, thyroid ultrasound and orbital computed tomography. Using Ficoll-Paque density gradient centrifugation, PBMCs were isolated from over 8.5 ml of fresh peripheral blood. Total RNA was extracted with Trizol reagent and quality-checked on an Agilent 2100 Bioanalyzer. Remarks on this clonotype: What this receptor recognizes is not known. Base qualities are not provided; no much larger clone lies one nucleotide away.

TCR beta CDR3 regions were amplified from RNA transcripts for repertoire sequencing. HTBI primers and the Qiagen OneStep RT-PCR kit were used in a first-round RT-PCR, which was followed by a second-round multiplex PCR, size selection and purification. The libraries underwent paired-end sequencing with 100 bp reads on an Illumina HiSeq2000. The original methods were these. SOAPnuke was used to process the reads, removing any read that contained adapters or uncalled bases, had a mean Phred below 15, or lacked an exact match to the constant primer or identifier. High-quality paired reads were merged with COPE v1.2.5. Each unique nucleotide sequence was defined as a clonotype, and clonotypes were aligned to IMGT TRB V, D and J references with MiTCR v1.1. Analysis was restricted to V-J combinations with a frequency above 0.0001, which covered roughly 99% of repertoires. A TCR clonal expansion and chaos score per V-J combination was defined as the ratio of F50 clonal expansion to chaos observed in the TCRdist matrix. Features were reduced by Welch's t-statistics and random forest to approximately 13 V-J combinations, which fed a naive Bayes classifier. The similarity between thyroid and blood repertoires was quantified using the Morisita-Horn index. The raw public data were reprocessed by TCRdb itself: fastp quality trimming at Q25, MiXCR clonotype calling, in-frame beta chains only. Rows matching on CDR3 protein sequence are summarized as one entry with the most common DNA and genes. V and J calls and clone size were set by TCRdb, not the authors. The sample table holds under 250,000 distinct CDR3 sequences, of which roughly 29% were seen once. The top ten constitute approximately 8.6% of the sample.

The germline ends are 14 bases apart after V is trimmed by 0 bases and J by 2 bases. CDR1 and CDR2 (GTSNPN, SVGIG) derive from the germline V gene (reference sequence). From cysteine to phenylalanine, the CDR3 is 15 amino acids long. Just CDR3 DNA is preserved here, 45 bases in frame from base 1. This sequence was found in a man aged 50 or older with Graves' ophthalmopathy. Donor details come from another sample of the same person, matched by shared clones. The chain links TRBV30 with TRBJ2-7; there is no confident call for the D gene. Sequenced sample: peripheral blood. This receptor carries the CDR3 CAWSVIEEIAYEQYF. The nucleotide sequence is given as TGTGCCTGGAGTGTCATAGAGGAAATTGCCTACGAGCAGTACTTC.